The next 7 T cell receptor beta chains were all read from a single sample in a study of blood T cell repertoires in COVID-19. Libraries were prepared by immunoSEQ multiplex PCR; TCRdb keeps only in-frame clonotypes and omits some of them. The sample yields about 220,000 clones, approximately 80% seen once. Material: peripheral blood. The receptors derive from a woman in her sixties who had recovered from COVID-19.

The J gene is TRBJ2-5, the V gene TRBV27, with TRBD2 matching 9 bases. Per the germline V gene, CDR1 is MNHEY and CDR2 is SMNVEV (reference sequence). CDR3 length: 17 amino acids. Trimming cost V 7 bases and J 2 bases; bases outside gene matches: 14. CDR3 nucleotides: TGTGCCAGCAACCCCCTTGGCCTAGCGGGGTATCAAGAGACCCAGTACTTC. Translating it yields CASNPLGLAGYQETQYF.

The chain employs TRBV6-5 and TRBJ1-1; TRBD1 agrees at 8 bases. The CDR3 contains 13 residues. Trimming cost V 1 base and J 11 bases; bases outside gene matches: 6. Germline values: CDR1 MNHEY, CDR2 SVGAGI. CDR3 in amino acids: CASSYLATGEAFF. The CDR3 nucleotides are TGTGCCAGCAGTTACTTGGCGACAGGGGAGGCTTTCTTT.

The V gene is TRBV7-2, the J gene TRBJ1-5; 9 nucleotides match TRBD1. Unmatched junction bases numbered 8, after V lost 5 bases and J lost 0 bases. In germline, CDR1 is SGHTA, CDR2 FQGNSA. There are 17 residues in the CDR3. CDR3 in amino acids: CASSDDRGWDSNQPQHF. Written as DNA, the CDR3 is TGTGCCAGCAGCGATGACAGGGGGTGGGATAGCAATCAGCCCCAGCATTTT.

The rearrangement links TRBV5-1 to TRBJ2-3, with 15 bases that match TRBD2. V was clipped by 0 bases and J by 3 bases; unmatched bases: 5. Per germline, CDR1 SGHRS and CDR2 YFSETQ. This CDR3 region has 18 residues. CDR3 sequence: CASSLGWTSGGATDTQYF. The CDR3 DNA reads as TGCGCCAGCAGCTTGGGTTGGACTAGCGGGGGGGCAACAGATACGCAGTATTTT.

This clone appeared a few times. The chain uses TRBV10-3 and TRBJ2-2; a possible D gene is TRBD2 (5 bases). CDR1 is ENHRY, CDR2 SYGVKD, per germline. The CDR3 extends over 18 amino acids. Trimming stripped 7 bases from V and 1 base from J, with 22 bases between. Here the CDR3 reads CAITDGKGTPRNTGELFF. The CDR3 region has the DNA TGTGCCATCACCGACGGGAAGGGTACCCCGAGGAACACCGGGGAGCTGTTTTTT.

This sequence joins TRBV4-3 and TRBJ1-4, with D unresolved. Trimming took off 0 bases at V and 0 bases at J, with 11 bases between the two ends. The CDR3 is 17 residues long. Germline CDR1 reads LGHNA; CDR2 reads YSLEER. The CDR3: CASSQEGGATTNEKLFF. CDR3 sequence (DNA): TGCGCCAGCAGCCAAGAAGGAGGAGCTACAACTAATGAAAAACTGTTTTTT.

This chain connects TRBV9 to TRBJ1-2; 8 bases match TRBD1. The CDR3 spans 14 residues. V was pared by 5 bases and J by 4 bases, with 7 bases of the junction left unmatched. The germline V gene encodes CDR1 SGDLS and CDR2 YYNGEE. The chain's CDR3 is CASSLTGQAYGYTF. For the CDR3, the DNA is TGTGCCAGCAGTCTTACGGGACAGGCCTATGGCTACACCTTC.